The rows below give T cell receptor beta chains drawn from one sample of a study of shared clonotypes between healthy human individuals. Generated by immunoSEQ multiplex PCR, the TCRdb table keeps only in-frame clones and is missing some. Of about 2 million clones listed, over 85% are singletons. The sample consisted of naive CD8+ T cells sorted from blood. The receptors originated from a man aged 18 to 35 in good health. Each CDR3 is given without its conserved first and last residue. The order of the fields is V gene, clone size, J gene, D gene, CDR3 protein. The D gene is left open where the match is weak. Some rows have no size entry. The others give once, few or many, or a class for an expanded clone.

TRBV4-1,.,TRBJ2-4,.,ASTGAKNIQY
TRBV5-1,.,TRBJ1-1,TRBD1,ASSLGQGSTEAF
TRBV2,.,TRBJ2-1,TRBD1,ASLRIRDRVYNEQF
TRBV2,.,TRBJ2-3,.,ASTPQADTQY
TRBV5-6,.,TRBJ2-7,.,ASSLGPVVEQY
TRBV13,.,TRBJ1-1,.,ASSFGRGWTEAF
TRBV5-8,.,TRBJ2-7,TRBD1,ASSYGTGTGEQY
TRBV4-1,.,TRBJ1-1,.,ASSPFGQITEAF
TRBV11-2,.,TRBJ2-5,.,ASSFEGPPGSQY
TRBV7-9,few,TRBJ1-6,.,ASSMSAGEAHSPLH
TRBV7-9,.,TRBJ2-2,TRBD1,ASSSWTGGNTGELF
TRBV6-5,.,TRBJ2-3,.,ASSYFGEGTQY
TRBV27,.,TRBJ2-5,.,ASSLGGGRETQY
TRBV6-1,once,TRBJ2-1,TRBD2,ASSASAGELNNEQF
TRBV4-1,.,TRBJ1-2,.,ASSQDVGDGYT
TRBV4-1,.,TRBJ2-1,TRBD1,ASSQEGGTGRYEQF
TRBV2,once,TRBJ2-1,.,ASSEGGGRDEQF
TRBV29-1,.,TRBJ2-5,.,SVESGKYQETQY
TRBV5-1,.,TRBJ2-2,TRBD1,ASSIRPWDRGAEELF
TRBV18,.,TRBJ1-2,.,ASSPPRNYGYT
TRBV30,.,TRBJ1-6,.,AWTLGNYNSPLH
TRBV7-9,.,TRBJ2-2,.,ASSPDSTGELF
TRBV7-6,.,TRBJ2-1,TRBD2,ASSPLAGGWENEQF
TRBV14,.,TRBJ1-1,.,ASSQDLRNTEAF
TRBV10-1,.,TRBJ2-1,.,ASSDRDSDEQF
TRBV12-5,once,TRBJ2-3,TRBD1,ASDSQGDNTDTQY
TRBV6-5,.,TRBJ2-7,TRBD2,ASSPGLAGGGEQY
TRBV19,.,TRBJ1-5,TRBD1,ASSIGTGGRDQPQH
TRBV7-9,.,TRBJ2-1,.,ASSSTSTEQF
TRBV13,.,TRBJ1-3,.,ASSFPSGVSGNTIY
TRBV5-8,.,TRBJ1-2,.,ASSLGQRFYGYT